This TCR beta chain was recovered during a study of shared clonotypes between healthy human individuals. Study results and caveats: Shared clonotypes across all four donors exceeded non-shared ones in generation probability. On the whole, naive subsets had larger estimated richness than memory subsets had.

About this clone itself: Its antigen is not known.

The run depth of the assay was deep. It was across several immunoSEQ plates that each subset's genomic DNA was evenly split. Here immunoSEQ multiplex PCR was the method, and the copy in TCRdb shows in-frame clones only, minus some. The sample records some 2,500,000 clones, around 90% being singletons. Germline V gene lookup returns CDR1 SEHNR and CDR2 FQNEAQ (reference sequence). The CDR3 is 14 amino acids. Trimming shortened V by 4 bases and J by 7 bases, and 14 bases separated the two germline ends. The sequence was collected from a man between 18 and 35 years old in good health. Some clones in this sample may be carry-over from other donors' samples. The chain couples TRBV7-9 to TRBJ1-3; D is perhaps TRBD1 (6 bases). Sequences were obtained from naive CD4+ T cells from PBMCs. Subset meaning: CD45RA+ positively selected. The CDR3: CASSSDRGGNTIYF. In nucleotides, the CDR3 is TGTGCCAGCAGCTCGGACAGAGGGGGGAACACCATATATTTT.